This T cell receptor (beta chain) was sequenced in a study of early T cells in non-severe SARS-CoV-2 infection. The overall study: Sequencing used unsorted whole-blood bulk RNA, so chains lack pairing.

The CDR3 sequence is 15 residues long. CDR1 is SGHAT and CDR2 is FQNNGV in the germline V gene. Trimming shortened V by 5 bases and J by 0 bases, and 14 bases separated the two germline ends. The study's findings and limits: VDJdb matching skewed toward anti-spike CD8 responses, missing private and CD4 specificities.

In regard to this clonotype: The antigen is undetermined.

Unique molecular identifiers tagged individual cDNA molecules. Each CDR3 protein is one row after TCRdb ran MiXCR on the 5' RACE reads. The profile covers 40,000 to 50,000 distinct CDR3 sequences, with roughly 5.4% appearing a single time and approximately 5.4% taken by the ten largest. The TCR sequence derives from an adult who was a healthcare worker with PCR-confirmed SARS-CoV-2 infection or an uninfected control (not recorded which). Sequences were derived from whole blood, sampled at baseline. The chain couples TRBV11-2 to TRBJ2-7, with a weak D call TRBD1 (6 bases). The CDR3 loop is CASSPNQGSSYEQYF. Here the CDR3 DNA reads TGTGCCAGCAGCCCGAACCAGGGGAGCTCCTACGAGCAGTACTTC.